The present T cell receptor (beta chain) was sequenced within a study of T cells in Graves' hyperthyroidism and ophthalmopathy. The CDR3 length is 14 residues. The V gene's germline CDR1 is SEHNR and CDR2 FQNEAQ (reference sequence). The V gene lost 3 bases and the J gene lost 5 bases, with 12 bases spanning the gap. RNA transcripts yielded amplified TCR beta CDR3 regions. TCR CDR3 regions were first amplified by RT-PCR with HTBI primers. MiXCR was run by TCRdb on the multiplex PCR reads, yielding one entry per CDR3 protein. The profile covers about 210,000 distinct CDR3 sequences, with more than 15% appearing a single time and 50% taken by the ten largest. This clonotype was observed a handful of times.

V and J are TRBV7-9 and TRBJ2-3; D gene unclear. The receptor was isolated from a man between 45 and 60 years old with Graves' hyperthyroidism. What was sequenced was blood. The CDR3 spells CASSLDQIGDTQYF. CDR3 DNA sequence: TGTGCCAGCAGCTTGGACCAAATTGGAGATACGCAGTATTTT.